The text below deals with one TCR beta chain. No antigen is known for it. Qualities for individual bases were not recorded, and no much larger clone is one base off. Every donor was a healthy Caucasian. Three pairs of female monozygotic twins, all aged about 18 to 30 years, were included in the twin cohort. The RNA used for TCR libraries was isolated from peripheral blood mononuclear cells. Receptor libraries were prepared by 5' RACE. The listed sequencing device is Illumina HiSeq 2000. Template switching added a universal primer binding site, and the final cDNA carried a unique molecular identifier that allowed TCR cDNA molecules to be counted accurately. Specific primers in the conserved constant-segment region were used to synthesize first-strand cDNA for the TCR alpha and beta chains. To control for contamination, each cDNA library was double barcoded with a SMART-Mk sample barcode plus Illumina barcodes. Two successive PCR steps introduced TruSeq adapter sequences along with Illumina sample barcodes. The TCR alpha and beta cDNA libraries were sequenced on the Illumina HiSeq platform using custom primers. As for the authors' bioinformatics: Unique molecular identifiers were extracted from raw reads with MiGEC, and CDR3 positions were determined with MiXCR. Recombination models were inferred per individual with the repgenHMM and IGoR tools using an EM algorithm. Shared clonotypes were analyzed with the tcR package in R, and sharing was normalized by the product of cloneset sizes. Out-of-frame nonproductive sequences were analyzed to study raw recombination free of thymic and clonal selection effects. The raw public reads went through TCRdb reprocessing: fastp at Q25, MiXCR clone calling, in-frame beta chains kept. Each record represents a unique CDR3 protein, reported with the most common genes and DNA among its rows. The V and J calls and clone size come from TCRdb's table, not from the authors' own analysis. The sample table holds fewer than 900,000 distinct CDR3 sequences, of which roughly 18% were seen once. The ten largest clones represent around 14% of the sample.

The sample is drawn from a study of identical twins (dated by TCRdb to the mid-2010s). A note on the overall study: To test whether fetal clonotypes persist, the study used deep sequencing on TCR alpha and beta repertoires from monozygotic twins, unrelated adults of various ages, and cord blood. Replicate twin experiments were performed at different times using different library preparation protocols to rule out contamination.

Results and caveats for the whole study, not just this receptor: Out-of-frame TCR alpha sharing in monozygotic twins was systematically underestimated by recombination models, whereas sharing between unrelated individuals was in agreement with the recombination models. Excess twin sharing in beta out-of-frame sequences was weaker because fewer shared sequences lowered the signal-to-noise ratio. Because the same donors could not be followed over many years, the conclusions relied on cross-sectional statistical analysis. Fewer insertions were carried by abundant cord blood beta clonotypes, a similar but weaker trend appeared in young adult naive repertoires, and no such trend appeared in memory repertoires. Compared with coincidental sharing between unrelated individuals, an excess of low generation-probability sequences was observed among out-of-frame TCR alpha sequences shared between twins. Invariant T cells such as MAIT and iNKT could partly confound zero-insertion analyses, although diverse VJ usage argued against such confounding for most clonotypes.

This sample was shared with a second study, whose subject was T cells expressing NK-cell markers. As that second paper reports: Three sorted T-cell subsets (CD3+CD56+NKG2C+, CD3+CD56+NKG2C- and CD3+CD56-NKG2C+) from roughly eight donors had their TCR beta-chain repertoires profiled. Of the eight sequenced donors, seven were found to be HCMV-seropositive and one was found to be HCMV-seronegative. To restrict sorting to alphabetaTCR-expressing T cells, an anti-gammadeltaTCR antibody was added in several experiments. In six donors, the dominant CD3+CD56+NKG2C+ clonotypes were among the top 10 CD8+ clonotypes and accounted for about 1.0-7.5% of CD8+ T cells. Those dominant clonotypes were again the most abundant among CD3+CD56-NKG2C+ cells in a handful of donors, at about 25-65%. Whether the expanded NKG2C-expressing T cell clones were specific for HCMV antigens was left unclear. The eight sequenced donors were randomly selected healthy volunteers, three men and five women. To determine HCMV serostatus, a commercial ELISA kit was used to detect HCMV-specific IgG in serum. Bulk peripheral blood T-cell repertoires were additionally sequenced from unsorted PBMC for several donors. MIGEC handled demultiplexing of the reads and grouping by UMI, while MiTCR was used to assemble and quantify clonotypes. To exclude erroneous sequences, any TCR cDNA sequence not supported by at least two reads was discarded. The tcR package was used for downstream repertoire analysis, with clonotypes matched between fractions based on CDR3 nucleotide sequence plus V segment. Antigen specificity was annotated against VDJdb with VDJmatch, allowing one amino acid substitution in CDR3.

The origin of this receptor is a woman between 18 and 29 years old in good health. Sequencing used PBMCs.

CDR3 sequence: CASSPGIAGGAYNEQFF. At the DNA level, the sequence is TGTGCCAGCAGCCCCGGGATAGCGGGAGGTGCGTACAATGAGCAGTTCTTC. The rearranged segments are TRBV7-2 and TRBJ2-1, and 10 bases in between align with TRBD2. The germline V gene sets CDR1 to SGHTA and CDR2 to FQGNSA. The V end gives up 5 bases and the J end 4 bases, leaving 11 bases in the junction not matched to a gene. The CDR3 goes from the cysteine to the phenylalanine over 17 residues. Just the 51-base CDR3 DNA is kept, in frame starting at base 1.